A single TCR beta chain is shown here with its context. In germline, CDR1 is MNHNY, CDR2 SVGAGI (reference sequence). The V and J ends lost 8 bases and 5 bases, in that order; junction bases with no gene match: 12. The length of the CDR3 is 15 residues. This specimen comes from a study of technical replicates of blood from a handful of donors. Some clones are missing from TCRdb's copy, which holds only in-frame ones; the method was immunoSEQ multiplex PCR. The sample has some 79,000 clones, approximately 94% seen once; the top ten hold 0.26%. The chain recombines TRBV6-6 with TRBJ2-3, with 8 positions matching TRBD2. The receptor was isolated from a human donor in good health. Sequenced material: T cells isolated from PBMCs. CDR3 DNA: TGTGCCAGCGATCGGGGCGGGAGGTTAGGAGATACGCAGTATTTT. This codes for CASDRGGRLGDTQYF.